A selection of T cell receptor beta chains follows, all from one sample in a study of technical replicates of blood from a few donors. The table came from immunoSEQ multiplex PCR; TCRdb's copy has only in-frame clones and leaves some out. The table has roughly 83,000 clones, approximately 92% seen once; the top ten hold more than 0.2%. The sample taken for sequencing was T cells isolated from PBMCs. The receptors were sampled from a human donor in good health. CDR3s include the opening cysteine and the closing phenylalanine or tryptophan. Fields, in order: clone size, V gene, J gene, D gene, CDR3 protein, CDR3 DNA. The D gene is left open where the match is weak. Clone size is given for some rows only: seen once, a few or many times, or a class if the clone is expanded.

>-|TRBV30|TRBJ2-1|-
CAWSGGHEQFF
TGTGCCTGGAGTGGGGGCCATGAGCAGTTCTTC
>few|TRBV7-6|TRBJ2-1|TRBD2
CASSSASGRDEQFF
TGTGCCAGCAGCTCCGCTAGCGGGAGGGATGAGCAGTTCTTC
>-|TRBV5-1|TRBJ1-4|TRBD1
CASSLGGQTSIEKLFF
TGCGCCAGCAGCTTGGGGGGACAGACGAGCATTGAAAAACTGTTTTTT
>-|TRBV30|TRBJ1-5|-
CAYSPRGGQPQHF
TGTGCCTACTCTCCTCGGGGTGGTCAGCCCCAGCATTTT
>-|TRBV7-2|TRBJ1-5|-
CASSADGINQPQHF
TGTGCCAGCAGCGCCGACGGGATTAATCAGCCCCAGCATTTT
>-|TRBV5-6|TRBJ2-2|-
CASSLVAPNTGELFF
TGTGCCAGCAGCTTGGTGGCCCCCAACACCGGGGAGCTGTTTTTT
>-|TRBV29-1|TRBJ2-7|TRBD1
CSVQIRQGAMYEQYF
TGCAGCGTCCAAATCCGACAGGGGGCTATGTACGAGCAGTACTTC
>-|TRBV7-6|TRBJ1-4|TRBD1
CASSSGTGGEKLFF
TGTGCCAGCAGCAGCGGGACAGGGGGTGAAAAACTGTTTTTT
>-|TRBV19|TRBJ1-1|-
CASSQGNLRAFF
TGTGCCAGTTCTCAGGGGAACCTGAGGGCTTTCTTT
>-|TRBV28|TRBJ2-7|-
CASGARYEQYF
TGTGCCAGCGGGGCGCGCTACGAGCAGTACTTC
>-|TRBV6-5|TRBJ1-2|-
CASSYDRTYGYTF
TGTGCCAGCAGTTACGACAGAACTTATGGCTACACCTTC
>-|TRBV6-5|TRBJ1-2|-
CASSYDSRGYGYTF
TGTGCCAGCAGTTACGACTCCAGAGGCTATGGCTACACCTTC
>-|TRBV18|TRBJ1-1|TRBD1
CASSSIDRGTEAFF
TGTGCCAGCTCGTCGATCGACAGGGGCACTGAAGCTTTCTTT
>-|TRBV4-1|TRBJ2-1|-
CASSQGLTKQLYNEQFF
TGCGCCAGCAGCCAAGGCCTGACTAAGCAGCTATACAATGAGCAGTTCTTC
>-|TRBV7-6|TRBJ2-6|-
CASSLWADRSGANVLTF
TGTGCCAGCAGCTTATGGGCAGACCGCTCTGGGGCCAACGTCCTGACTTTC
>-|TRBV4-1|TRBJ1-1|-
CASSTRGGNTEAFF
TGCGCCAGCAGCACCCGAGGAGGGAACACTGAAGCTTTCTTT
>-|TRBV25-1|TRBJ2-3|TRBD2
CASSEAGGPDTQYF
TGTGCCAGCAGCGAAGCGGGGGGGCCAGATACGCAGTATTTT
>-|TRBV5-1|TRBJ2-1|TRBD2
CASSTRPGTSGPHEQFF
TGCGCCAGCAGCACTCGCCCAGGGACTAGCGGGCCCCATGAGCAGTTCTTC
>-|TRBV28|TRBJ1-2|TRBD1
CASSFTGGIDGYTF
TGTGCCAGCAGTTTTACAGGGGGCATCGATGGCTACACCTTC
>once|TRBV7-9|TRBJ2-7|-
CASGSSPYEQYF
TGTGCCAGCGGGAGTAGTCCCTACGAGCAGTACTTC
>-|TRBV7-9|TRBJ2-7|-
CASSPLSLYEQYF
TGTGCCAGCAGCCCTCTGAGCCTCTACGAGCAGTACTTC
>-|TRBV11-3|TRBJ2-2|-
CASMVGGGELFF
TGTGCCAGCATGGTAGGGGGCGGGGAGCTGTTTTTT
>-|TRBV6-6|TRBJ1-3|-
CASSTTALSGNTIYF
TGTGCCAGCAGTACGACAGCTCTCTCTGGAAACACCATATATTTT
>-|TRBV7-2|TRBJ1-1|-
CASSFYRESWETEAFF
TGTGCCAGCAGCTTTTACCGAGAGTCCTGGGAGACTGAAGCTTTCTTT
>-|TRBV7-9|TRBJ1-2|-
CASRAREAMNYGYTF
TGTGCCAGCAGAGCTCGTGAAGCGATGAACTATGGCTACACCTTC
>-|TRBV27|TRBJ2-5|-
CASSSEGLGARTQYF
TGTGCCAGCAGTTCAGAGGGATTGGGGGCAAGGACCCAGTACTTC
>-|TRBV6-1|TRBJ2-1|-
CASSEQPAAGYNEQFF
TGTGCCAGCAGTGAACAGCCCGCCGCGGGCTACAATGAGCAGTTCTTC